The 29 T cell receptor beta chains below come from one sample, sequenced in a study of blood T cell repertoires in COVID-19 (dated by TCRdb to about 2020). The method was the immunoSEQ multiplex PCR assay. Here the immuneACCESS table is served through TCRdb, limited to in-frame sequences with V and J called. Missing clones are a known gap in these copies; in checked studies unresolved V genes cover under half, and the rest lacks a known reason. Counted in this sample were about 130,000 clones; approximately 85% of them appeared once. The leading ten clones occupy more than 3.5% of the sample. The sample consisted of peripheral blood. The source of these receptors is a human donor in a cohort sampled during active COVID-19.

The gene calls are TRBV6-6 and TRBJ2-5, with D tentatively TRBD1 (5 bases). V shed 6 bases and J shed 4 bases, with 12 bases lying between them. Germline CDR1 and CDR2: MNHNY and SVGAGI (reference sequence). There are 13 residues in the CDR3. The CDR3 sequence is CASSLRDGETQYF. CDR3 bases: TGTGCCAGCAGCCTCAGGGATGGAGAGACCCAGTACTTC.

In this sample, this clone turned up once. This chain joins TRBV7-2 and TRBJ2-3; 8 nucleotides align to TRBD2. V lost 5 bases to trimming and J lost 4 bases; unmatched junction nucleotides: 5. Germline V gene data show CDR1 as SGHTA and CDR2 as FQGNSA. The CDR3 runs 14 residues. The CDR3: CASSPGTRSDTQYF. CDR3 in DNA: TGTGCCAGCAGCCCAGGGACTAGATCAGATACGCAGTATTTT.

There are a few counts of this clone. This chain links TRBV27 with TRBJ1-5, with 8 bases identical to TRBD1. The germline gives CDR1 MNHEY, CDR2 SMNVEV (reference sequence). This CDR3 comprises 16 residues. V lost 5 bases, J lost 3 bases, and 9 bases stayed unmatched. Here the CDR3 reads CASSSSTGEANQPQHF. The CDR3 nucleotides read TGTGCCAGCAGTAGCTCGACAGGGGAGGCCAATCAGCCCCAGCATTTT.

The chain combines TRBV15 with TRBJ2-3; D might be TRBD1 (5 bases). The V end lost 4 bases, the J end lost 5 bases, and 19 bases lay between the germline ends. This CDR3 contains 16 residues. Per the germline V gene, CDR1 is LNHNV and CDR2 is YYDKDF (reference sequence). The CDR3 loop reads CATSTYTGLGEDTQYF. The CDR3 nucleotides are TGTGCCACCAGCACTTATACCGGGTTAGGGGAAGATACGCAGTATTTT.

This chain joins TRBV3-1 (or the pseudogene TRBV3-2) and TRBJ2-1; possibly TRBD2 for D (6 bases). This CDR3 contains 15 residues. CDR1 and CDR2 (germline): LGHDT, YNNKEL (reference sequence). The germline V and J ends were trimmed by 0 bases and 7 bases, with 13 bases remaining between them. The CDR3 nucleotides read TGTGCCAGCAGCCAAGAGGCTAGGGGAGGAAATGAGCAGTTCTTC. As protein: CASSQEARGGNEQFF.

This clone was found a few times. The rearrangement uses TRBV27 and TRBJ2-3; D is unclear. From germline, CDR1 is MNHEY and CDR2 SMNVEV (reference sequence). The V and J ends lost 5 bases and 8 bases respectively, with 20 bases between them. CDR3 length: 15 amino acids. The CDR3 region has the DNA TGTGCCAGCAGTCCTCCCCCCGTCGGCGGTCCTACGCAGTATTTT. Translating it yields CASSPPPVGGPTQYF.

This chain uses TRBV2 with TRBJ2-1; TRBD2 matches 9 bases. After removal of 6 bases from V and 8 bases from J, the junction contained 8 bases not matched to a gene. Germline values: CDR1 SNHLY, CDR2 FYNNEI. The CDR3 is made up of 14 amino acids. Here the CDR3 DNA reads TGTGCCAGCAGCTCAGCGGGGGGCGGGGATGAGCAGTTCTTC. Its translation is CASSSAGGGDEQFF.

CDR3 sequence: CASSPLGQGNEKLFF. For the CDR3, the DNA is TGTGCCAGCTCACCACTAGGACAGGGAAATGAAAAACTGTTTTTT. The chain links TRBV18 to TRBJ1-4, with 8 bases identical to TRBD1. Germline values: CDR1 KGHSH, CDR2 LQKENI. Germline trimming cut 1 base from V and 5 bases from J; bases unmatched to any gene: 3. CDR3 size: 15 residues.

This clone showed up just once. The V gene is TRBV10-1, the J gene TRBJ1-1; the D is unclear. The V and J ends lost 3 bases and 11 bases respectively, with 13 bases between them. This CDR3 is built from 12 residues. In germline, CDR1 is WNHNN, CDR2 SYGVQD (reference sequence). CDR3 residues: CASSERGRRAFF. The CDR3 region has the DNA TGCGCCAGCAGTGAAAGAGGTAGAAGGGCTTTCTTT.

The rearrangement uses TRBV9 and TRBJ2-1; D might be TRBD2 (6 bases). The CDR3 has 15 amino acids. The ends were cut back, 0 bases at V and 1 base at J, with 8 bases in the middle. Germline V lookup: CDR1 SGDLS, CDR2 YYNGEE. The CDR3 bases are TGTGCCAGCAGCGTAGCGGGAGCTTCCTACAATGAGCAGTTCTTC. It translates to CASSVAGASYNEQFF. Full variable domain (missing parts from reference TRBV9 and TRBJ2-1): DSGVTQTPKHLITATGQRVTLRCSPRSGDLSVYWYQQSLDQGLQFLIQYYNGEERAKGNILERFSAQQFPDLHSELNLSSLELGDSALYFCASSVAGASYNEQFFGPGTRLTVL.

This clone came up a few times. The rearrangement links TRBV7-3 to TRBJ2-3, with 8 bases lining up with TRBD1. Losses at the gene ends were 5 bases for V and 1 base for J; bases not matched to a gene: 5. The CDR3 loop spans 15 amino acids. Germline V gives CDR1 SGHTA, CDR2 FQGTGA. CDR3 DNA sequence: TGTGCCAGCAGCCTTGACAGGGGCCGCACAGATACGCAGTATTTT. Its protein product is CASSLDRGRTDTQYF.

This chain uses TRBV12-3 or TRBV12-4 with TRBJ1-2; TRBD1 matches 8 bases. The CDR3 contains 12 residues. V was pared by 5 bases and J by 7 bases, with 3 bases of the junction left unmatched. The DNA of the CDR3 is TGTGCCAGCAGTGTAGGACAGGGTGGCTACACCTTC. Residues: CASSVGQGGYTF.

This clone was recorded once. Within the sample, other DNA sequences also encode this same CDR3. The V call is TRBV14, the J call TRBJ1-1; D gene ambiguous. From germline, CDR1 is SGHDN and CDR2 FVKESK. Between the trimmed V and J ends, which lost 0 bases and 6 bases, there was a span of 11 bases. The CDR3 runs 14 residues. The CDR3 here is CASSQEAGRAEAFF. The CDR3 DNA is TGTGCCAGCAGCCAAGAAGCTGGTAGAGCTGAAGCTTTCTTT.

The count of this clone is one. The chain recombines TRBV3-1 (or the pseudogene TRBV3-2) with TRBJ1-2; 12 bases line up with TRBD1. V lost 3 bases and J lost 6; bases outside the gene matches: 2. This CDR3 region has 14 residues. CDR1 is LGHDT, CDR2 YNNKEL, per germline (reference sequence). The chain's CDR3 is CASSQGTGGNGYTF. As DNA, the CDR3 is TGTGCCAGCAGCCAGGGGACAGGGGGCAATGGCTACACCTTC.

The V call is TRBV5-5, the J call TRBJ2-1; TRBD2 aligns across 11 bases. The CDR3 is 17 residues long. Germline trimming cut 5 bases from V and 4 bases from J; bases unmatched to any gene: 11. Germline loops: CDR1 SGHKS, CDR2 YYEKEE (reference sequence). CDR3: CASSYFSGTSGYNEQFF. DNA for the CDR3: TGTGCCAGCAGTTATTTCTCCGGGACTAGCGGATACAATGAGCAGTTCTTC.

This clone was counted at least ten times. This chain connects TRBV3-1 (or the pseudogene TRBV3-2) to TRBJ2-3; D possibly corresponds to TRBD2 (5 bases). This CDR3 is 15 amino acids long. Looked up from germline, CDR1 is LGHDT and CDR2 is YNNKEL (reference sequence). V was shortened by 0 bases and J by 2 bases, with 9 bases between the two germline ends. This CDR3 is CASSQDDGITDTQYF. The CDR3 DNA reads TGTGCCAGCAGCCAAGACGACGGGATCACAGATACGCAGTATTTT.

The V call is TRBV19, the J call TRBJ1-6; 10 bases agree with TRBD1. The CDR3 is 19 residues long. J gave up 4 bases and V 5 bases, and 14 bases lay outside the gene matches. The germline V gene encodes CDR1 LNHDA and CDR2 SQIVND (reference sequence). The chain's CDR3 is CASSPSNDRGLGYNSPLHF. Here the CDR3 DNA reads TGTGCCAGTAGTCCCAGTAATGACAGGGGGCTGGGATATAATTCACCCCTCCACTTT.

V usage is TRBV7-9 and J usage is TRBJ1-1; D not resolved. CDR3 length: 11 amino acids. The V and J ends lost 6 bases and 9 bases respectively, with 11 bases between them. Germline assignment: CDR1 SEHNR and CDR2 FQNEAQ (reference sequence). CDR3 sequence: CASRGDIKAFF. CDR3 DNA sequence: TGTGCCAGCAGGGGAGACATTAAAGCTTTCTTT.

V and J are TRBV7-2 and TRBJ2-2; D possibly corresponds to TRBD1 (6 bases). The CDR3 loop spans 16 amino acids. Germline loops: CDR1 SGHTA, CDR2 FQGNSA. V gave up 3 bases and J gave up 2 bases, with 13 bases separating them. The CDR3 DNA reads TGTGCCAGCAGCTTCTTCAGGGGCATTAACACCGGGGAGCTGTTTTTT. Protein: CASSFFRGINTGELFF.

The V call is TRBV11-2, the J call TRBJ2-3; D unresolved. The CDR3 is 15 amino acids. Trimming stripped 4 bases from V and 2 bases from J, with 13 bases between. The V gene's germline CDR1 is SGHAT and CDR2 FQNNGV. The CDR3 region is CASSSWAFSTDTQYF. The CDR3 nucleotides are TGTGCCAGCAGCTCGTGGGCCTTCTCCACAGATACGCAGTATTTT. Full variable domain (outside the CDR3, taken from reference TRBV11-2 and TRBJ2-3): EAGVAQSPRYKIIEKRQSVAFWCNPISGHATLYWYQQILGQGPKLLIQFQNNGVVDDSQLPKDRFSAERLKGVDSTLKIQPAKLEDSAVYLCASSSWAFSTDTQYFGPGTRLTVL.

The chain links TRBV4-2 to TRBJ1-2, with 9 nucleotides matching TRBD1. Germline V CDR1 and CDR2: LGHNA, YNFKEQ. After removal of 7 bases from V and 8 bases from J, the junction contained 2 bases not matched to a gene. The CDR3 is 11 amino acids. In DNA form, the CDR3 reads TGTGCCAGCACAACAGGGGGCGGCTACACCTTC. Encoded protein: CASTTGGGYTF.

This chain uses TRBV2 with TRBJ2-7; D not certain. This CDR3 has 14 residues. V was trimmed by 7 bases and J by 0 bases, leaving 13 bases between them. Per germline, CDR1 SNHLY and CDR2 FYNNEI. CDR3 DNA: TGTGCCAGCATGTTCCAGGCGAGCTCCTACGAGCAGTACTTC. It codes for CASMFQASSYEQYF.

The chain recombines TRBV5-5 with TRBJ2-5; TRBD2 aligns across 8 bases. V was clipped by 3 bases and J by 4 bases; unmatched bases: 5. Germline lookup yields CDR1 SGHKS and CDR2 YYEKEE (reference sequence). The CDR3 extends over 14 amino acids. In DNA form, the CDR3 reads TGTGCCAGCAGCTATAGGACTAGCAGAGAGACCCAGTACTTC. Translation gives CASSYRTSRETQYF.

This chain links TRBV27 with TRBJ2-3, with 8 bases aligning to TRBD1. The V and J ends lost 5 bases and 1 base, in that order; junction bases with no gene match: 2. The CDR3 is 14 amino acids. Germline V gene lookup returns CDR1 MNHEY and CDR2 SMNVEV (reference sequence). This CDR3 reads CASSPDRGTDTQYF. The CDR3 region has the DNA TGTGCCAGCAGTCCGGACAGGGGCACAGATACGCAGTATTTT.

The chain combines TRBV6-5 with TRBJ2-5, with 8 bases aligning to TRBD1. The CDR3 runs to 14 residues. Germline V gene data show CDR1 as MNHEY and CDR2 as SVGAGI. V lost 8 bases to trimming and J lost 4 bases; unmatched junction nucleotides: 9. The CDR3 coding sequence is TGTGCCAGCCAGGGGGCGCAAGGAGGAGAGACCCAGTACTTC. It is translated as CASQGAQGGETQYF.

The rearrangement joins TRBV3-1 (or the pseudogene TRBV3-2) to TRBJ2-5; D is uncertain. Germline V lookup: CDR1 LGHDT, CDR2 YNNKEL (reference sequence). The V and J ends lost 0 bases and 9 bases respectively, with 11 bases between them. This CDR3 has 13 residues. The CDR3 coding sequence is TGTGCCAGCAGCCAAGAAGGCTTCGAGGCCCAGTACTTC. Translated, it gives CASSQEGFEAQYF.

The chain combines TRBV30 with TRBJ2-2, with D hard to call. This CDR3 has 13 residues. The germline gives CDR1 GTSNPN, CDR2 SVGIG (reference sequence). V dropped 3 bases and J dropped 2 bases, with 7 bases sitting between them. CDR3 in amino acids: CAWRPENTGELFF. The CDR3 nucleotides read TGTGCCTGGAGGCCAGAAAACACCGGGGAGCTGTTTTTT.

V gene TRBV9 combines with J gene TRBJ2-5; TRBD2 matches at 10 bases. The CDR3 totals 15 residues. Germline V lookup: CDR1 SGDLS, CDR2 YYNGEE. Trimming at V came to 2 bases and at J to 5 bases, leaving 6 bases not matched to a gene. The CDR3 nucleotides read TGTGCCAGCAGCGTCGGACTAGCGGTTGGGGAGACCCAGTACTTC. Translating gives CASSVGLAVGETQYF. Full variable domain (missing parts from reference TRBV9 and TRBJ2-5): DSGVTQTPKHLITATGQRVTLRCSPRSGDLSVYWYQQSLDQGLQFLIQYYNGEERAKGNILERFSAQQFPDLHSELNLSSLELGDSALYFCASSVGLAVGETQYFGPGTRLLVL.

This chain joins TRBV7-9 and TRBJ2-5; D remains unclear. CDR3 length: 11 residues. CDR1 and CDR2 from the germline V gene are SEHNR and FQNEAQ (reference sequence). The germline V and J ends were trimmed by 4 bases and 5 bases, with 5 bases remaining between them. In DNA, the CDR3 is TGTGCCAGCAGCTCCCGGGAGACCCAGTACTTC. Translated, it gives CASSSRETQYF.